This is a list of T cell receptor beta chains from one sample in a study of T-cell reconstitution after alpha-beta-depleted transplantation in children. Via MiXCR, TCRdb re-called the PCR reads, giving one row per CDR3 protein. Among about 980,000 distinct CDR3 sequences listed, around 30% were seen once. Sequenced material: PBMCs, mostly from graft donor cells, taken 360 days after TCRalphabeta/CD19-depleted stem cell transplant. The receptors here all came from a boy under two years old who had a stem cell transplant for SCID, so the T cells may come from the graft donor. The CDR3 runs from the conserved cysteine through the conserved F or W. A D gene is named only where the DNA matches it firmly. Size is stated for part of the rows, as once, few or many counts, or as a class when the clone is expanded.

clone size | J gene | D gene | V gene | CDR3 protein | CDR3 DNA
- | TRBJ1-6 | TRBD1 | TRBV28 | CASTLGDRVRSPLHF | TGTGCCAGCACCCTAGGAGACAGGGTACGATCACCCCTCCACTTT
few | TRBJ2-7 | - | TRBV28 | CASSSGTLYEQYF | TGTGCCAGCAGTTCCGGGACACTCTACGAGCAGTACTTC
once | TRBJ1-2 | - | TRBV10-3 | CAISWTEANYGYTF | TGTGCCATCAGCTGGACAGAAGCTAACTATGGCTACACCTTC
few | TRBJ1-5 | TRBD1 | TRBV20-1 | CSAPNNGQGDQPQHF | TGCAGTGCTCCCAATAATGGACAGGGGGATCAGCCCCAGCATTTT
many | TRBJ2-5 | - | TRBV5-1 | CASSLDGQETQYF | TGCGCCAGCAGCTTGGACGGACAAGAGACCCAGTACTTC
- | TRBJ2-3 | - | TRBV29-1 | CSVEKGVTDTQYF | TGCAGCGTTGAAAAGGGGGTAACAGATACGCAGTATTTT
few | TRBJ2-3 | - | TRBV28 | CASSLPTLGTQYF | TGTGCCAGCAGTTTACCGACCTTAGGTACGCAGTATTTT
- | TRBJ1-4 | TRBD1 | TRBV2 | CASTDGTGFEKLFF | TGTGCCAGCACCGACGGGACAGGGTTTGAAAAACTGTTTTTT
few | TRBJ2-5 | - | TRBV20-1 | CSASTVDGGETQYF | TGCAGTGCTAGCACAGTAGATGGGGGAGAGACCCAGTACTTC
- | TRBJ2-7 | - | TRBV6-2/TRBV6-3 | CASSYGGVESYEQYF | TGTGCCAGCAGTTATGGAGGAGTTGAGTCCTACGAGCAGTACTTC
- | TRBJ1-5 | - | TRBV20-1 | CSTMRGARNQPQHF | TGCAGTACCATGAGAGGGGCCCGCAATCAGCCCCAGCATTTT
few | TRBJ1-2 | TRBD1 | TRBV29-1 | CSVGQGGYGYTF | TGCAGCGTAGGACAGGGAGGCTATGGCTACACCTTC
- | TRBJ1-6 | - | TRBV28 | CASREGPRGNSPLHF | TGTGCCAGCAGGGAGGGACCTCGGGGTAATTCACCCCTCCACTTT
once | TRBJ2-1 | - | TRBV5-1 | CASSLVVKFGGSPYNEQFF | TGCGCCAGCAGCTTGGTTGTTAAGTTTGGGGGAAGCCCCTACAATGAGCAGTTCTTC
- | TRBJ2-1 | TRBD2 | TRBV12-3/TRBV12-4 | CASSLPPLTSGAYNEQFF | TGTGCCAGCAGCTTGCCCCCTCTTACTAGCGGGGCCTACAATGAGCAGTTCTTC
once | TRBJ2-4 | TRBD1 | TRBV20-1 | CSATPGTGAKNIQYF | TGCAGTGCTACCCCCGGGACAGGAGCCAAAAACATTCAGTACTTC
few | TRBJ1-1 | - | TRBV12-3/TRBV12-4 | CASSSYQAGNTEAFF | TGTGCCAGCAGTTCATACCAGGCGGGGAACACTGAAGCTTTCTTT
few | TRBJ2-5 | - | TRBV3-1 | CASSPRITGRWGETQYF | TGTGCCAGCAGCCCGCGTATAACAGGGCGGTGGGGGGAGACCCAGTACTTC
- | TRBJ2-1 | TRBD1 | TRBV12-3/TRBV12-4 | CASTFDRVFSGTNEQFF | TGTGCCAGCACCTTCGACAGGGTCTTTTCGGGGACCAATGAGCAGTTCTTC
- | TRBJ2-2 | - | TRBV12-3/TRBV12-4 | CASIPTRNTGELFF | TGTGCCAGCATCCCTACGAGGAACACCGGGGAGCTGTTTTTT
- | TRBJ1-5 | - | TRBV7-6 | CASSLNREGNQPQHF | TGTGCCAGCAGCTTAAACAGGGAGGGCAATCAGCCCCAGCATTTT
few | TRBJ2-7 | TRBD2 | TRBV7-2 | CASSPTRTSSYEQYF | TGTGCCAGCAGCCCAACTAGGACTAGCTCCTACGAGCAGTACTTC
- | TRBJ2-7 | - | TRBV30 | CAWSRGSRYEQYF | TGTGCCTGGAGTCGGGGCAGCCGATACGAGCAGTACTTC
- | TRBJ2-5 | - | TRBV12-3/TRBV12-4 | CASSYRGLQTQYF | TGTGCCAGCAGTTACCGGGGGTTGCAGACCCAGTACTTC
few | TRBJ2-4 | - | TRBV3-1 | CASSLNVEMYF | TGTGCCAGCAGCCTCAACGTGGAAATGTACTTC
few | TRBJ2-2 | - | TRBV29-1 | CSVRRQGIGELFF | TGCAGCGTTAGGCGGCAGGGGATCGGGGAGCTGTTTTTT
- | TRBJ2-4 | - | TRBV13 | CTSTNSLGARAWAKNIQYF | TGTACCAGCACCAACAGTTTAGGGGCCAGGGCGTGGGCCAAAAACATTCAGTACTTC
- | TRBJ2-1 | TRBD1 | TRBV20-1 | CSVYRGQGIYNEQFF | TGCAGTGTTTACAGGGGACAGGGCATCTACAATGAGCAGTTCTTC
few | TRBJ1-1 | - | TRBV28 | CASTLSGPEAFF | TGTGCCAGCACCCTTTCCGGCCCTGAAGCTTTCTTT
few | TRBJ1-2 | - | TRBV10-3 | CAISDGGYGYTF | TGTGCCATCAGTGACGGGGGGTATGGCTACACCTTC
- | TRBJ2-7 | - | TRBV20-1 | CSATRDPYEQYF | TGCAGTGCTACCCGGGACCCCTACGAGCAGTACTTC